These T cell receptor beta chains were read from a single sample in a study of cytotoxic CD8 clonotypes in ibrutinib-treated CLL. The table came from immunoSEQ multiplex PCR; TCRdb's copy has only in-frame clones and leaves some out. In the table there are approximately 130,000 clones, around 84% of which are singletons. Sequences were derived from PBMCs, sampled after 24 months of ibrutinib treatment. The source of these receptors is a human donor with chronic lymphocytic leukemia. Both conserved end residues are part of each CDR3. Fields, in order: clone size, D gene, J gene, CDR3 length, V gene, CDR3 protein, CDR3 DNA. D genes are given only for firm matches. The size of a clone is reported for some rows only, either as once, few or many, or as a class for expanded clones.

size: -; D: -; J: TRBJ2-7; length: 15; V: TRBV29-1; CDR3: CSVASPRGLTYEQYF; DNA: TGCAGCGTCGCCTCCCCCCGGGGCCTAACCTACGAGCAGTACTTC
size: -; D: -; J: TRBJ2-4; length: 14; V: TRBV9; CDR3: CASSVGWRGNIQYF; DNA: TGTGCCAGCAGCGTAGGTTGGAGGGGAAACATTCAGTACTTC
size: few; D: -; J: TRBJ1-2; length: 14; V: TRBV4-2; CDR3: CASSQGTDMYGYTF; DNA: TGTGCCAGCAGCCAGGGGACGGATATGTATGGCTACACCTTC
size: -; D: -; J: TRBJ1-6; length: 15; V: TRBV27; CDR3: CASSFEAGSASPLHF; DNA: TGTGCCAGCAGTTTTGAAGCAGGTTCGGCTTCACCCCTCCACTTT
size: -; D: -; J: TRBJ2-1; length: 15; V: TRBV5-5; CDR3: CASSLDGSSYNEQFF; DNA: TGTGCCAGCAGCTTGGACGGGAGCTCCTACAATGAGCAGTTCTTC
size: -; D: -; J: TRBJ2-1; length: 16; V: TRBV11-2; CDR3: CASSLGGARSWDEQFF; DNA: TGTGCCAGCAGCTTAGGGGGGGCCCGGTCCTGGGATGAGCAGTTCTTC
size: -; D: -; J: TRBJ2-7; length: 13; V: TRBV14; CDR3: CASSQEGAYEQYF; DNA: TGTGCCAGCAGCCAAGAGGGCGCCTACGAGCAGTACTTC
size: few; D: -; J: TRBJ2-5; length: 14; V: TRBV29-1; CDR3: CSVVSGGGGETQYF; DNA: TGCAGCGTTGTTTCGGGGGGCGGTGGAGAGACCCAGTACTTC
size: -; D: TRBD1; J: TRBJ1-4; length: 15; V: TRBV6-6; CDR3: CASRDPGQGHEKLFF; DNA: TGTGCCAGCAGGGACCCGGGACAGGGGCATGAAAAACTGTTTTTT
size: -; D: TRBD1; J: TRBJ1-2; length: 14; V: TRBV6-5; CDR3: CASSYSRGSYGYTF; DNA: TGTGCCAGCAGTTACAGCAGGGGGAGTTATGGCTACACCTTC
size: -; D: -; J: TRBJ2-3; length: 13; V: TRBV11-2; CDR3: CAGTMLIGDTQYF; DNA: TGTGCCGGGACCATGCTAATCGGAGATACGCAGTATTTT
size: many; D: -; J: TRBJ1-2; length: 15; V: TRBV28; CDR3: CASSLVGGPNYGYTF; DNA: TGTGCCAGCAGTTTAGTCGGGGGTCCGAACTATGGCTACACCTTC
size: -; D: -; J: TRBJ1-4; length: 16; V: TRBV15; CDR3: CATSRDGTEPNEKLFF; DNA: TGTGCCACCAGCAGAGATGGTACAGAACCTAATGAAAAACTGTTTTTT
size: -; D: -; J: TRBJ1-3; length: 13; V: TRBV5-5; CDR3: CASSYDLGNTIYF; DNA: TGTGCCAGCAGCTATGATCTTGGAAACACCATATATTTT
size: -; D: -; J: TRBJ1-2; length: 14; V: TRBV7-2; CDR3: CASSLGRGLYGYTF; DNA: TGTGCCAGCAGCTTAGGGAGGGGTCTCTATGGCTACACCTTC
size: -; D: -; J: TRBJ1-5; length: 13; V: TRBV9; CDR3: CASSVGSDQPQHF; DNA: TGTGCCAGCAGCGTAGGGAGTGATCAGCCCCAGCATTTT
size: -; D: TRBD2; J: TRBJ2-5; length: 15; V: TRBV5-1; CDR3: CASSLTGGFQETQYF; DNA: TGCGCCAGCAGCCTGACCGGGGGGTTCCAAGAGACCCAGTACTTC
size: -; D: TRBD1; J: TRBJ2-7; length: 15; V: TRBV6-5; CDR3: CASSPTGTGAYEQYF; DNA: TGTGCCAGCAGTCCCACCGGGACAGGGGCATACGAGCAGTACTTC
size: -; D: -; J: TRBJ2-3; length: 16; V: TRBV4-1; CDR3: CASSQSDRLYTDTQYF; DNA: TGCGCCAGCAGCCAGTCCGACCGGCTCTACACAGATACGCAGTATTTT
size: few; D: -; J: TRBJ1-5; length: 15; V: TRBV2; CDR3: CASTRDGDSNQPQHF; DNA: TGTGCCAGCACTAGGGACGGGGATAGCAATCAGCCCCAGCATTTT
size: -; D: TRBD1; J: TRBJ1-2; length: 18; V: TRBV7-6; CDR3: CASSLETTGHGPNYGYTF; DNA: TGTGCCAGCAGCTTAGAGACGACAGGGCATGGACCTAACTATGGCTACACCTTC
size: -; D: -; J: TRBJ1-2; length: 15; V: TRBV19; CDR3: CASSIGANSNYGYTF; DNA: TGTGCCAGTAGTATTGGGGCAAACTCTAACTATGGCTACACCTTC
size: -; D: TRBD1; J: TRBJ1-1; length: 14; V: TRBV27; CDR3: CASSLKQGGLSTQF; DNA: TGTGCCAGCAGTTTAAAGCAGGGGGGGCTTTCTACCCAATTT
size: -; D: -; J: TRBJ2-7; length: 15; V: TRBV10-1; CDR3: CASSEFAGVNYEQYF; DNA: TGCGCCAGCAGTGAGTTTGCAGGCGTGAATTACGAGCAGTACTTC
size: -; D: TRBD1; J: TRBJ1-1; length: 12; V: TRBV18; CDR3: CASSRRQGEAFF; DNA: TGTGCCAGCTCACGTCGACAGGGCGAAGCTTTCTTT
size: -; D: -; J: TRBJ1-1; length: 14; V: TRBV5-4; CDR3: CASSLQAEVAEAFF; DNA: TGTGCCAGCAGCCTGCAGGCGGAGGTCGCTGAAGCTTTCTTT
size: -; D: TRBD2; J: TRBJ2-3; length: 16; V: TRBV7-9; CDR3: CASSRTSGEPTDTQYF; DNA: TGTGCCAGCAGCAGGACTAGCGGGGAGCCCACAGATACGCAGTATTTT
size: -; D: -; J: TRBJ1-4; length: 14; V: TRBV6-1; CDR3: CASSEDGYNEKLFF; DNA: TGTGCCAGCAGTGAAGACGGATATAATGAAAAACTGTTTTTT
size: -; D: TRBD1; J: TRBJ2-3; length: 14; V: TRBV6-6; CDR3: CASSWDRARGTQYF; DNA: TGTGCCAGCAGCTGGGACAGGGCAAGGGGTACGCAGTATTTT
size: -; D: -; J: TRBJ2-7; length: 11; V: TRBV6-5; CDR3: CASSYGEEQYF; DNA: TGTGCCAGCAGTTACGGGGAAGAGCAGTACTTC
size: -; D: TRBD1; J: TRBJ2-5; length: 14; V: TRBV7-2; CDR3: CASLNRDSQETQYF; DNA: TGTGCCAGCCTAAACCGGGACAGCCAAGAGACCCAGTACTTC
size: -; D: -; J: TRBJ2-3; length: 15; V: TRBV28; CDR3: CASRLSGGSTDTQYF; DNA: TGTGCCAGCAGACTCTCCGGTGGAAGCACAGATACGCAGTATTTT
size: -; D: -; J: TRBJ2-7; length: 14; V: TRBV5-4; CDR3: CASSPATGGNEQYF; DNA: TGTGCCAGCAGCCCAGCGACAGGAGGGAACGAGCAGTACTTC
size: -; D: TRBD2; J: TRBJ2-4; length: 14; V: TRBV19; CDR3: CASHRGGLENIQYF; DNA: TGTGCCAGCCACCGGGGGGGATTAGAAAACATTCAGTACTTC
size: -; D: TRBD1; J: TRBJ2-5; length: 17; V: TRBV7-9; CDR3: CASSTGFSGQAQETQYF; DNA: TGTGCCAGCAGCACGGGGTTCAGCGGACAGGCCCAAGAGACCCAGTACTTC
size: few; D: TRBD1; J: TRBJ1-2; length: 14; V: TRBV7-2; CDR3: CASSSRTGDYGYTF; DNA: TGTGCCAGCAGCTCCCGGACAGGGGACTATGGCTACACCTTC
size: -; D: TRBD1; J: TRBJ1-5; length: 13; V: TRBV9; CDR3: CASSATGARPQHF; DNA: TGTGCCAGCAGCGCTACAGGGGCCCGGCCCCAGCATTTT
size: -; D: TRBD2; J: TRBJ2-1; length: 16; V: TRBV4-1; CDR3: CASSQGLAGGINEQFF; DNA: TGCGCCAGCAGCCAAGGATTAGCGGGGGGGATCAATGAGCAGTTCTTC
size: -; D: TRBD1; J: TRBJ2-3; length: 14; V: TRBV7-3; CDR3: CASSSDRGLDTQYF; DNA: TGTGCCAGCAGCTCGGACAGGGGCTTAGATACGCAGTATTTT
size: -; D: -; J: TRBJ2-1; length: 15; V: TRBV10-1; CDR3: CASSEGGVLFDEQFF; DNA: TGCGCCAGCAGTGAGGGGGGCGTATTGTTCGATGAGCAGTTCTTC
size: -; D: TRBD1; J: TRBJ2-2; length: 16; V: TRBV19; CDR3: CASSIVRGMNTGELFF; DNA: TGTGCCAGTAGTATAGTCAGGGGGATGAACACCGGGGAGCTGTTTTTT
size: few; D: -; J: TRBJ2-5; length: 14; V: TRBV6-5; CDR3: CASSYYSGQETQYF; DNA: TGTGCCAGCAGTTACTATTCAGGGCAAGAGACCCAGTACTTC
size: -; D: -; J: TRBJ1-4; length: 13; V: TRBV6-6; CDR3: CASRISRDGKLFF; DNA: TGTGCCAGCAGAATAAGTCGGGACGGAAAACTGTTTTTT
size: once; D: -; J: TRBJ2-3; length: 12; V: TRBV29-1; CDR3: CSVGVGADTQYF; DNA: TGCAGCGTTGGGGTGGGCGCGGATACGCAGTATTTT
size: -; D: -; J: TRBJ1-2; length: 15; V: TRBV7-2; CDR3: CASRPGRAESYGYTF; DNA: TGTGCCAGCAGACCCGGAAGGGCGGAGTCTTATGGCTACACCTTC
size: -; D: -; J: TRBJ2-3; length: 14; V: TRBV7-9; CDR3: CASSPGPGIDTQYF; DNA: TGTGCCAGCAGCCCCGGGCCAGGGATAGATACGCAGTATTTT
size: -; D: TRBD1; J: TRBJ2-1; length: 13; V: TRBV18; CDR3: CASSPGQGDEQFF; DNA: TGTGCCAGCTCACCGGGACAGGGTGATGAGCAGTTCTTC
size: -; D: TRBD1; J: TRBJ1-5; length: 17; V: TRBV19; CDR3: CASAHSTGGWSNQPQHF; DNA: TGTGCCAGTGCCCACTCCACAGGGGGCTGGAGCAATCAGCCCCAGCATTTT
size: -; D: -; J: TRBJ2-1; length: 15; V: TRBV6-6; CDR3: CASSYRQPGSNEQFF; DNA: TGTGCCAGCAGTTACAGACAGCCAGGGAGCAATGAGCAGTTCTTC
size: -; D: TRBD1; J: TRBJ1-2; length: 15; V: TRBV9; CDR3: CASKGLGRTGGGYTF; DNA: TGTGCCAGCAAGGGGCTGGGGCGAACAGGGGGTGGCTACACCTTC
size: -; D: -; J: TRBJ1-6; length: 14; V: TRBV18; CDR3: CASSPRGLGSPLHF; DNA: TGTGCCAGCTCACCCCGGGGCCTGGGTTCACCCCTCCACTTT